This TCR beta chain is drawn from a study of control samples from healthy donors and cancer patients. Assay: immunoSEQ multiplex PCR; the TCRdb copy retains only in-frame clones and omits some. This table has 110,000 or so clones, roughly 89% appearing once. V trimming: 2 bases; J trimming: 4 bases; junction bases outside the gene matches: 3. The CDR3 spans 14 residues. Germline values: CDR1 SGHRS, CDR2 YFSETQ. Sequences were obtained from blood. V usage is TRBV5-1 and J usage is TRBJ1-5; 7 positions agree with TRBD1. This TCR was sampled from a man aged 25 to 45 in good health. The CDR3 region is CASSLGQANQPQHF. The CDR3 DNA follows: TGCGCCAGCAGCTTAGGACAGGCTAATCAGCCCCAGCATTTT.